This entry is about one T cell receptor (beta chain). What antigen it recognizes has not been identified. Qualities for individual bases were not recorded, and no much larger clone is one base off. The entry originates in a study of cytomegalovirus exposure and HLA in healthy donors (dated 2017 in TCRdb). About the study as a whole: According to an earlier analysis of 587 of the donors, some 170 million T cells yielded roughly 100 million unique TCR beta sequences and 250 to 350 Gb of sequence data. Roughly 300 gigabases of sequencing data and 70 million to 95 million unique TCR sequences made up an early release that covered 500 to 700 HLA-typed donors. Among the 398 genotyped donors, around 81% belonged to the genetic ancestry cluster associated with self-reported Caucasian donors. The aim of the study was to test whether cataloging public T cell receptors could identify signatures of past pathogen exposure. Using immunosequencing, the study profiled T cell repertoires from 666 subjects and related those repertoires to cytomegalovirus serostatus. Besides the first cohort of roughly 660 subjects, a separate validation cohort made up of around 120 different subjects was used. The study combined high-throughput TCR immunosequencing, statistical association of individual TCRs with disease status, and machine learning to predict cytomegalovirus infection status. To study patterns of TCR occurrence, a later analysis re-analyzed previously published TCR beta repertoires from around 660 donors and added high-resolution HLA genotyping. In the later analysis, no new phenotypic data were used to find candidate immune exposures; instead, reliance was placed on TCR beta sequences and their occurrence across donors. To decide whether each TCR beta V gene segment behaved as functional or pseudogenic, an earlier analysis of some 600 of the donors relied on high-throughput TCR beta sequencing. Alongside the repertoire data, information on donor age, sex, ethnicity and CMV serostatus was compiled. A later genetic analysis took genome-wide SNP genotypes for about 55% of the 666 donors and used that subset as a discovery cohort. Every discovery cohort repertoire had been produced on one sequencing platform. HLA typing covered class I and class II loci at four-digit resolution. Typing coverage varied by locus: roughly 629-640 donors for A, B, C, DRB1 and DQB1; approximately 500 for DQA1; nearly 610 for DPA1; 450 to 480 for DPB1. Four to six DR-DQ haplotypes were handled as single units for association and clustering, since linkage in the cohort was strong. On average, roughly 200,000 unique TCR beta nucleotide sequences were sequenced per donor among roughly 430 genotyped donors of the cohort, with 15% to 20% of those sequences being non-productive. Points the paper makes about the study in general: Correlated functional status among segregating V segments might be attributable to linkage disequilibrium, but an unknown experimental factor could not be ruled out. CMV serostatus was the only immune exposure information available for the cohort. When HLA alleles, especially DR and DQ, strongly co-occurred, attributing TCR associations to individual alleles was difficult. Only TCR beta chains were sequenced in this cohort, and the absence of alpha or paired-chain data limited detectable features. A later analysis found that HLA-associated TCR beta chains were more clonally expanded and had lower generation probabilities than equally common non-associated chains. In the study, some 160 TCR beta chains were listed as associated with cytomegalovirus. While some public TCRs were present in many individuals, most TCR sequences turned up only very rarely across donors. In vitro tests confirmed that a few of the cytomegalovirus-associated TCR beta chains recognize cytomegalovirus antigens. Several of the top co-occurrence clusters appeared to be linked to parvovirus B19, influenza, CMV and Epstein-Barr virus, according to a later analysis. The authors suggested that the approach could potentially be extended to other disease states and immunological phenotypes. Because HLA typing was unavailable for some donors at each locus, only the typed subset was used in association tests. A further reported finding was that TCR beta sequences accurately predicted the HLA-A and HLA-B alleles for most subjects in the first cohort. In a later analysis, TCR association rates were found to vary across HLA loci, with the most associated TCRs seen for DRB1 alleles and the fewest for HLA-C alleles. Most CMV-associated TCR beta chains appeared to be HLA-restricted in a later analysis, and the HLA associations seemed to be driven largely by CMV exposure. Some IMGT-functional V segments, including TRBV6-2 and TRBV6-3, could not be told apart with the 87-base-pair reads, so those segments were excluded. In an earlier analysis of around 600 of the donors, most TCR beta V segments appeared in productive rearrangements about 87% or about 30% of the time, broadly matching IMGT annotations. In a later analysis, 15,000 to 20,000 TCR beta sequences were associated with specific HLA alleles at a false discovery rate of 0.05. A cluster of highly shared sequence variants was judged likely to represent a technical artifact of the sequencing pipeline. The classifier was reported to diagnose cytomegalovirus status with high specificity and sensitivity in both the original and validation cohorts. The earlier analysis of approximately 560 of the donors excluded roughly 17 rarely observed V segments, including chromosome 9 orphons, because counts were too low. An association between a missense DCLRE1C variant and V-gene and J-gene trimming of TCR beta chains was found in a later genetic analysis and replicated in an independent cohort. Roughly uniform sequencing depth across donors was assumed in presence/absence analyses, although this assumption may not hold. According to a later genetic analysis, donors in an Asian-associated ancestry cluster had fewer N-insertions in productive TCRs than the approximately 670-donor mean.

The cohort consisted of 600 or so healthy bone marrow donors. At the time of sampling, all cohort members were nominally healthy, though unrecorded immune exposures were likely present. The donor was CMV seronegative and belonged to the group of more than 300 seronegative cohort members. Each donor provided a peripheral blood sample, and peripheral blood mononuclear cells were used for TCR beta sequencing. Genomic DNA was extracted from the blood cell samples with the Qiagen DNeasy Blood Extraction Kit. The CDR3 holds 15 amino acids from the cysteine to the phenylalanine. Only CDR3 DNA remains: 45 bases, in frame from the first base. Germline trimming amounts to 3 bases on V and 3 bases on J, with 6 as the count of junction bases outside the gene matches. From a lookup of the germline V gene, CDR1 and CDR2 are MGHRA and YSYEKL. The library relied on the immunoSEQ multiplex PCR assay. The multiplex PCR relied on a mix of 60 forward primers for TCR Vbeta segments and 13 reverse primers for TCR Jbeta segments. A multiplex PCR assay on genomic DNA amplified the CDR3 region of rearranged TCR beta genes. Amplified TCR beta libraries were sequenced as 87-base-pair reads on the Illumina HiSeq System. Per the authors' processing: A later analysis counted about 80 million unique TCR beta chains across the 500 to 850 repertoires, and 10 million to 12 million of these chains were shared by at least two donors. Raw reads were error-corrected and collapsed into unique sequences with a nearest-neighbor algorithm that merged closely related sequences to remove PCR and sequencing errors. V, D and J gene segments were assigned by aligning CDR3 sequences to IMGT reference sequences. For a sequence to be retained, a match of at least six nucleotides was required to both a V gene segment and a J gene segment. A rearrangement counted as productive if the CDR3 had no stop codons and remained in frame with V and J, and every other rearrangement counted as non-productive. Following IMGT convention, CDR3 was defined as the stretch from the second conserved V-encoded cysteine up to the conserved J-encoded phenylalanine. In an earlier analysis of approximately 500 of the donors, sequences lacking an unambiguous match to a single V gene segment were excluded. In an earlier analysis of 587 of the donors, a V segment was called functional when productive rearrangements were above 56.7%, and segregating when the standard deviation between donors exceeded 5%. A statistical classification framework was built for diagnosing cytomegalovirus status from the catalog of TCR beta chain sequences. A later analysis assigned V and J genes by comparing TCR nucleotide sequences with IMGT/GENE-DB human TR gene sequences. Using the TCRdist pipeline, a later analysis assigned CDR3 sequences along with most-parsimonious VDJ recombination scenarios. In a later analysis, every TCR beta chain was defined by the combination of its CDR3 amino acid sequence and its V-gene family, and reads without a unique V-gene family were dropped. To address suspected cross-contamination and a sequencing artifact, a later analysis removed a few hundred highly shared, low-generation-probability nucleotide sequences. In a later analysis, a clonal expansion index was calculated for each public chain from normalized within-repertoire ranks of inferred template counts. In a later analysis, generation probabilities were computed using a VDJ recombination model fitted to out-of-frame rearrangements, and the results were checked against IGoR. A later analysis scored TCR-TCR, TCR-HLA and TCR-CMV co-occurrence with hypergeometric tests, applying a repertoire-size bias correction to TCR pairs. In a later analysis, false discovery rates were estimated by permuting HLA or CMV assignments 20 times. In a later analysis, co-occurring TCRs were grouped using DBSCAN, and TCRdist sequence similarity was added for clustering within HLA-allele-positive subsets. Repertoires with fewer than 30,000 or more than 120,000 public chains were left out of co-occurrence clustering, as were about 5 repertoires with anomalous nucleotide sharing. Sourced from immuneACCESS, this table was stored by TCRdb with only in-frame sequences that have V and J called. A share of the clones is absent; for the studies checked, an unresolved V gene accounts for under half, and the remainder has no known explanation. For V, J and clone size, that table is used; D and trimming come from the DNA. The table for this sample lists around 130,000 clones; over 75% of them were counted only once. The ten largest clones add up to about 1.8% of the sample.

The chain couples TRBV4-1 to TRBJ2-7, and TRBD1 aligns with 9 junction nucleotides. The sequence was obtained from a middle-aged man in good health and CMV-seronegative. Sequencing was carried out using PBMCs. The DNA sequence reads TGCGCCAGCAGCCATCCCCCGACAGGGGGCTACGAGCAGTACTTC. It encodes CASSHPPTGGYEQYF.